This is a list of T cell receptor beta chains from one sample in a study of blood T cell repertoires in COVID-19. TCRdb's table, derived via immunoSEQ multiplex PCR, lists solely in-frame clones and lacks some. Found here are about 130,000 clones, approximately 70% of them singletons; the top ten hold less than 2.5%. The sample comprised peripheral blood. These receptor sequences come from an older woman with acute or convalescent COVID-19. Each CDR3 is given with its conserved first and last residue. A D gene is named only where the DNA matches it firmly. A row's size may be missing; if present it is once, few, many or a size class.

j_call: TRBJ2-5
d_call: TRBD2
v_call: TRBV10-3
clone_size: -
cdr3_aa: CAISALAGGLETQYF
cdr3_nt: TGTGCCATCAGCGCCTTAGCGGGGGGCCTGGAGACCCAGTACTTC

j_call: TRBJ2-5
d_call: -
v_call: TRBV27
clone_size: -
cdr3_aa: CASSLRADPSYKKYF
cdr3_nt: TGTGCCAGCAGTTTAAGAGCGGACCCATCCTACAAAAAGTACTTC

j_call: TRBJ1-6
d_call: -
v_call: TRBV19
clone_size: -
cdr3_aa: CASTENRAQNSPLHF
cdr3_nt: TGTGCCAGCACCGAGAACAGGGCGCAAAATTCACCCCTCCACTTT

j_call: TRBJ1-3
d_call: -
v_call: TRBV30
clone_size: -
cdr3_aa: CAWSEMLGSGNTIYF
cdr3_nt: TGTGCCTGGAGTGAAATGCTCGGCTCTGGAAACACCATATATTTT

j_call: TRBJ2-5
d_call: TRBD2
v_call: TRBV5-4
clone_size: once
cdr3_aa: CASSSRTSGRGETQYF
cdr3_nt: TGTGCCAGCAGTTCGCGGACTAGCGGGAGAGGAGAGACCCAGTACTTC

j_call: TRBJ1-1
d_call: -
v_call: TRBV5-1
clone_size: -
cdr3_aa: CASSPGRGHLGTEAFF
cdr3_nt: TGCGCCAGCAGCCCGGGCAGGGGTCACCTGGGCACTGAAGCTTTCTTT

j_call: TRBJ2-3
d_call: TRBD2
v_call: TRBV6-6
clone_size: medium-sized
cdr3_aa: CASSYSRLAGGTAQYF
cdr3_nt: TGTGCCAGCAGTTACTCTAGGCTAGCGGGGGGGACTGCGCAGTATTTT

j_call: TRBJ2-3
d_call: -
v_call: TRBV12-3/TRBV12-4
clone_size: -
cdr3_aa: CASSIPGTDTQYF
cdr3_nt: TGTGCCAGCAGCATTCCAGGCACAGATACGCAGTATTTT

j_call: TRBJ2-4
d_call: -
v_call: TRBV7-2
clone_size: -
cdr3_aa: CASTGPGSDIQYF
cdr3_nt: TGTGCCAGCACCGGCCCGGGGAGCGACATTCAGTACTTC

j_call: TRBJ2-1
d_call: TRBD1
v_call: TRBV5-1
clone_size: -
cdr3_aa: CASSLTGESYNEQFF
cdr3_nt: TGCGCCAGCAGCTTAACAGGGGAATCCTACAATGAGCAGTTCTTC

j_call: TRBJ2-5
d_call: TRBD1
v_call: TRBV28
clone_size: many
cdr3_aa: CASSPGQNSQETQYF
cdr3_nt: TGTGCCAGCAGCCCGGGACAGAATTCCCAAGAGACCCAGTACTTC

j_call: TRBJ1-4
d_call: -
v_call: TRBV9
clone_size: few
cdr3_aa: CASSATGFLNEKLFF
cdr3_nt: TGTGCCAGCAGCGCAACAGGCTTCCTTAATGAAAAACTGTTTTTT

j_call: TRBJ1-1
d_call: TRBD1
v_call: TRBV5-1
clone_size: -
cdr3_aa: CASSLVGWDRGAITEAFF
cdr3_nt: TGCGCCAGCAGCTTAGTGGGGTGGGACAGGGGGGCGATCACTGAAGCTTTCTTT

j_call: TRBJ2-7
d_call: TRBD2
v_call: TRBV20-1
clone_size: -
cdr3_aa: CSAERGGEQYF
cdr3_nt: TGCAGTGCTGAGCGGGGGGGAGAGCAGTACTTC

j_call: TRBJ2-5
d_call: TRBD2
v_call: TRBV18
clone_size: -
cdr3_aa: CASSPRAGVPETQYF
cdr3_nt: TGTGCCAGCTCACCTCGAGCGGGGGTCCCAGAGACCCAGTACTTC

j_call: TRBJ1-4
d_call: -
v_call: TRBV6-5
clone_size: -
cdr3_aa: CASNRQVNEKLFF
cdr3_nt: TGTGCCAGTAATCGACAGGTTAATGAAAAACTGTTTTTT

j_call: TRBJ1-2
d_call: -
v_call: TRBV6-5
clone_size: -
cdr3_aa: CASIKGDTLNYGYTF
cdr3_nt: TGTGCCAGCATAAAAGGGGACACCCTCAACTATGGCTACACCTTC

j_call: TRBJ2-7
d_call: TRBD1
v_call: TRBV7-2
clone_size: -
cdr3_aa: CASSFSPDRAYEQYF
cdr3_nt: TGTGCCAGCAGCTTTTCTCCGGACAGGGCCTACGAGCAGTACTTC

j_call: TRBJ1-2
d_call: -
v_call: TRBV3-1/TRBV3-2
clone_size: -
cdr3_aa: CASSPQGAGYTF
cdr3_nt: TGTGCCAGCAGCCCGCAGGGTGCTGGCTACACCTTC

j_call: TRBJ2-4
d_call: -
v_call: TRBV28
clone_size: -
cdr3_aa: CASSLGQLLAKNIQYF
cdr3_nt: TGTGCCAGCAGCTTAGGACAGCTCTTAGCCAAAAACATTCAGTACTTC

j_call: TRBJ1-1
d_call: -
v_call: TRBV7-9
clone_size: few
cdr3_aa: CASSLRADSTEAFF
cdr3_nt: TGTGCCAGCAGCTTAAGGGCCGACAGCACTGAAGCTTTCTTT

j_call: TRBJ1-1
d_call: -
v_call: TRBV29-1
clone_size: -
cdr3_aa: CSVVGQGGTEAFF
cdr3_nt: TGCAGCGTTGTAGGGCAGGGTGGCACTGAAGCTTTCTTT

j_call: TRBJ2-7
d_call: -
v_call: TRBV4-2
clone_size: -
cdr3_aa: CASSQEQLAANEQYF
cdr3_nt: TGTGCCAGCAGCCAAGAGCAACTGGCGGCGAACGAGCAGTACTTC

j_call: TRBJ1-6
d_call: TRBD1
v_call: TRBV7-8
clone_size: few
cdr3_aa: CASSPWPDRKDSPLHF
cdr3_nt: TGTGCCAGCAGCCCCTGGCCGGACAGGAAGGATTCACCCCTCCACTTT

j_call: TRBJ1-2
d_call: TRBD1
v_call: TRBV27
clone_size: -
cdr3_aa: CASSPEGARGYTF
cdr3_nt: TGTGCCAGCAGTCCCGAGGGGGCGCGCGGCTACACCTTC

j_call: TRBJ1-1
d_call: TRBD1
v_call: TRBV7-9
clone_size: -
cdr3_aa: CASSPMTGQTEAFF
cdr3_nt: TGTGCCAGCAGCCCCATGACAGGGCAAACTGAAGCTTTCTTT

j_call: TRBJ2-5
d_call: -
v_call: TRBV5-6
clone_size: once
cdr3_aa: CASSLSDSAGQETQYF
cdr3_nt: TGTGCCAGCAGCTTGTCGGACTCTGCCGGCCAAGAGACCCAGTACTTC

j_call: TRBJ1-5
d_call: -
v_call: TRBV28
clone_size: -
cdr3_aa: CASSLYSGFSNQPQHF
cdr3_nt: TGTGCCAGCAGTTTATATTCAGGGTTTAGCAATCAGCCCCAGCATTTT

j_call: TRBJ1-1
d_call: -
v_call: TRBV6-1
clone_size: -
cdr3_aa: CASSEDVGAFF
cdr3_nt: TGTGCCAGCAGTGAAGATGTCGGAGCTTTCTTT

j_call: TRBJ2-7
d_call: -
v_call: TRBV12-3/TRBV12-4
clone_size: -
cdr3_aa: CASSPSVEQYF
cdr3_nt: TGTGCCAGCAGTCCCTCTGTCGAGCAGTACTTC

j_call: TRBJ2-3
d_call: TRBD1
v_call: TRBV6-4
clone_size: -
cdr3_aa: CASSDSGGTGGGTDTQYF
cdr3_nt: TGTGCCAGCAGTGACTCAGGGGGGACAGGGGGCGGAACAGATACGCAGTATTTT

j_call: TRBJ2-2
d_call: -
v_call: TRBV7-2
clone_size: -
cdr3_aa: CASSFGRGAGELFF
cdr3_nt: TGTGCCAGCAGCTTTGGCAGGGGGGCCGGGGAGCTGTTTTTT

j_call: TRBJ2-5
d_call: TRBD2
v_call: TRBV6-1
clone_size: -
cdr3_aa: CASSESGNRPGETQYF
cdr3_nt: TGTGCCAGCAGTGAAAGCGGGAACCGTCCGGGAGAGACCCAGTACTTC

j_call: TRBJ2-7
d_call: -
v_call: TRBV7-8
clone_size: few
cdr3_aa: CASSLGEGLGQYF
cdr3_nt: TGTGCCAGCAGCTTGGGCGAGGGCCTTGGGCAGTACTTC

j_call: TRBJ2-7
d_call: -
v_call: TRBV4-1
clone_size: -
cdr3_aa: CASSQGGRGPYEQYF
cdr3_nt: TGCGCCAGCAGCCAAGGAGGCAGGGGTCCCTACGAGCAGTACTTC

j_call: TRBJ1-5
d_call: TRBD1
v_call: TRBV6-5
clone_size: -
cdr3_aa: CASRTGGDNQPQHF
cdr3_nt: TGTGCCAGCAGGACAGGGGGCGACAATCAGCCCCAGCATTTT

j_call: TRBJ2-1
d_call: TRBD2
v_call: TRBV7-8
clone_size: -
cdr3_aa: CASSPFRLAGGYEQFF
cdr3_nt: TGTGCCAGCAGCCCATTCAGACTAGCGGGGGGGTATGAGCAGTTCTTC

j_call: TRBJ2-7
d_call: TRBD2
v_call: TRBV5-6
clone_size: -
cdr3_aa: CASSPVAGGLYEQYF
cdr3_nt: TGTGCCAGCAGCCCCGTGGCGGGGGGCCTCTACGAGCAGTACTTC

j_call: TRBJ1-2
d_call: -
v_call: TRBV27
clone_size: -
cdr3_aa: CASSQTVNYGYTF
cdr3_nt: TGTGCCAGCAGTCAGACAGTAAACTATGGCTACACCTTC

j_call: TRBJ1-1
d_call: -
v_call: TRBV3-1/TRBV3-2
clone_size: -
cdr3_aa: CASSYGIRTMNTEAFF
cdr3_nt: TGTGCCAGCAGCTACGGGATACGGACCATGAACACTGAAGCTTTCTTT

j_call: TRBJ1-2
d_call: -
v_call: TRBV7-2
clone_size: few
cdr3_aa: CASSNTGSPYGYTF
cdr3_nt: TGTGCCAGCAGTAATACAGGGTCGCCTTACGGCTACACCTTC

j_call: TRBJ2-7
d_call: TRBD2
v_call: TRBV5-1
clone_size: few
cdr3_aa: CASSRLAGGREQYF
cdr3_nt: TGCGCCAGCAGCCGACTAGCGGGAGGGCGCGAGCAGTACTTC

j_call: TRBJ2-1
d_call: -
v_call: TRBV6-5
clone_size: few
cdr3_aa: CASSYSRYSYNEQFF
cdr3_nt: TGTGCCAGCAGTTACTCGAGGTACTCCTACAATGAGCAGTTCTTC

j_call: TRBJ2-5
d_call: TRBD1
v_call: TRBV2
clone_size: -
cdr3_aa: CASRAGQGQETQYF
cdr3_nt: TGTGCCAGCAGGGCTGGACAGGGGCAAGAGACCCAGTACTTC

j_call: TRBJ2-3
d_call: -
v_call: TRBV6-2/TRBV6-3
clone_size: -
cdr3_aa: CASSYSERNTDTQYF
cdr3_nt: TGTGCCAGCAGTTACTCGGAGCGGAACACAGATACGCAGTATTTT

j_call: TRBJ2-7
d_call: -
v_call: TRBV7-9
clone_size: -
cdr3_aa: CASSSTGLKHEQYF
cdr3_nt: TGTGCCAGCAGCTCGACGGGATTGAAGCACGAGCAGTACTTC

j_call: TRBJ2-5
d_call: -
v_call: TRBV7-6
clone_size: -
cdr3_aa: CASSQQEGETQYF
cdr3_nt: TGTGCCAGCAGCCAACAGGAGGGCGAGACCCAGTACTTC

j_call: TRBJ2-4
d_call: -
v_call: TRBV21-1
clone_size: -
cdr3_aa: CASSKRDTILAGGAKNIQYF
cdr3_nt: TGTGCCAGCAGCAAACGGGACACCATACTAGCGGGAGGAGCCAAAAACATTCAGTACTTC

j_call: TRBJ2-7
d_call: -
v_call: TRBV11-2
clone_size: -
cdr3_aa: CASSPDRTYEQYF
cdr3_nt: TGTGCCAGCAGCCCAGACAGGACCTACGAGCAGTACTTC

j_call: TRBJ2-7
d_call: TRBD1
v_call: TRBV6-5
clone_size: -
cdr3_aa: CASSYTGTGGSYEQYF
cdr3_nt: TGTGCCAGCAGTTACACCGGGACAGGGGGCTCCTACGAGCAGTACTTC

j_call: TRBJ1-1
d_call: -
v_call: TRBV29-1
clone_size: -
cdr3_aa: CSVARKKNTEAFF
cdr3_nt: TGCAGCGTTGCTAGAAAGAAGAACACTGAAGCTTTCTTT